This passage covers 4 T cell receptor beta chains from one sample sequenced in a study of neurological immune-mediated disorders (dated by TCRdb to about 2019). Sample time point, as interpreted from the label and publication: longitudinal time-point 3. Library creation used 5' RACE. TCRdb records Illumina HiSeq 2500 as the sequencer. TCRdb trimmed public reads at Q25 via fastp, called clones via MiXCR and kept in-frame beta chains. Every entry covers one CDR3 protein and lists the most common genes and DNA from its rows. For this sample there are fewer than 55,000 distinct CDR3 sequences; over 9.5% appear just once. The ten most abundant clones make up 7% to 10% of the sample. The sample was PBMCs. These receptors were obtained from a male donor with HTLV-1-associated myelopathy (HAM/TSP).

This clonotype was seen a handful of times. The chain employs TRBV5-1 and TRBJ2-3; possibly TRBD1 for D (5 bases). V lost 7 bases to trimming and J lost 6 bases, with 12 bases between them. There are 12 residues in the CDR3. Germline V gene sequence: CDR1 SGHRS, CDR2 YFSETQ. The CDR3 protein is CASFRQQDTQYF. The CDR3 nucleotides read TGCGCCAGCTTCAGACAGCAGGATACGCAGTATTTT.

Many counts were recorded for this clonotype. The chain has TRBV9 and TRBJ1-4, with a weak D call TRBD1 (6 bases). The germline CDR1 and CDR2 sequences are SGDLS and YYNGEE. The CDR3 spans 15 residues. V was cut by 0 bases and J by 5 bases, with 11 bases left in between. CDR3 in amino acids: CASSVEDRANEKLFF. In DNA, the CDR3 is TGTGCCAGCAGCGTAGAGGACAGAGCGAATGAAAAACTGTTTTTT.

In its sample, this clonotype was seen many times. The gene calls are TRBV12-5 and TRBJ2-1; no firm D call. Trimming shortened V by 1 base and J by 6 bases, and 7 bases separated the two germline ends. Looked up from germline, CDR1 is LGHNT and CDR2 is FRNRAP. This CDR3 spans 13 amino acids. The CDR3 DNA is TGTGCTAGTGGTTTGGCCCTAGGCAATGAGCAGTTCTTC. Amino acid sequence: CASGLALGNEQFF.

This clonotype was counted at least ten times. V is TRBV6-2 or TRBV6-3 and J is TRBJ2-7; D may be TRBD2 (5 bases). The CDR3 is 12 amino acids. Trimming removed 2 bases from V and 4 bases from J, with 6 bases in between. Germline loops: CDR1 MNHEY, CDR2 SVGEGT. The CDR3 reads CASSYREYEQYF. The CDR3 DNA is TGTGCCAGCAGTTACCGGGAATACGAGCAGTACTTC.